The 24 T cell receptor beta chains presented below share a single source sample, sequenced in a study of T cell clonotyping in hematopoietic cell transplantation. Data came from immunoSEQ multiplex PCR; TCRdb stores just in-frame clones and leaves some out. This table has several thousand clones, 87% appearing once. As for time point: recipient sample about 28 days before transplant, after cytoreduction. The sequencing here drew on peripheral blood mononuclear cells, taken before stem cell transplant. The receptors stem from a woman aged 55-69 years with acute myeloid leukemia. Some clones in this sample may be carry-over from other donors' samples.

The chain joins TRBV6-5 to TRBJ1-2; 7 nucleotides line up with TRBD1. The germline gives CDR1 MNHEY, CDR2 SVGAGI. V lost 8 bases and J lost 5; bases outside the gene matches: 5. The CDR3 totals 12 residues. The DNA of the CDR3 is TGTGCCAGCTGGACAGGCCCTTATGGCTACACCTTC. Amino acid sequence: CASWTGPYGYTF.

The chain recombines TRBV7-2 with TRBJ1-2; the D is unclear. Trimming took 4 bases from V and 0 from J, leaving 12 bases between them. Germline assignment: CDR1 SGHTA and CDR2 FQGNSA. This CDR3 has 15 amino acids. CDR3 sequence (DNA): TGTGCCAGCAGCTCGCTTCGGAGATCTAACTATGGCTACACCTTC. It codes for CASSSLRRSNYGYTF.

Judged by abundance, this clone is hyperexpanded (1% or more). CDR3 sequence reads: CASSLGDRPDTQYF. The CDR3 DNA reads as TGTGCCAGCAGCTTAGGGGACAGACCAGATACGCAGTATTTT. The rearrangement uses TRBV11-2 and TRBJ2-3; the match to TRBD1 covers 7 bases. This CDR3 spans 14 amino acids. Germline trimming cut 1 base from V and 4 bases from J; bases unmatched to any gene: 2. Germline V lookup: CDR1 SGHAT, CDR2 FQNNGV.

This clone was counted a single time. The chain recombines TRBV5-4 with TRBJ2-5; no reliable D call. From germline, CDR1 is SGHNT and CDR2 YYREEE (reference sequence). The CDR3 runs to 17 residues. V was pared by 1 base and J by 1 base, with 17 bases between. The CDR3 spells CASSLWLGQASQETQYF. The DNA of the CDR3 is TGTGCCAGCAGCTTGTGGCTGGGCCAGGCGAGCCAAGAGACCCAGTACTTC. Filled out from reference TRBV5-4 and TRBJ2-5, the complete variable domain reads ETGVTQSPTHLIKTRGQQVTLRCSSQSGHNTVSWYQQALGQGPQFIFQYYREEENGRGNFPPRFSGLQFPNYSSELNVNALELDDSALYLCASSLWLGQASQETQYFGPGTRLLVL.

CDR3 protein: CASSLYEVSHNEQFF. The CDR3 DNA is TGTGCCAGCAGCTTATATGAAGTTTCTCACAATGAGCAGTTCTTC. J is TRBJ2-1 and V is TRBV11-2, with D unclear. The germline CDR1 and CDR2 sequences are SGHAT and FQNNGV. The CDR3 has 15 residues. V was clipped by 2 bases and J by 5 bases, with 13 bases between them.

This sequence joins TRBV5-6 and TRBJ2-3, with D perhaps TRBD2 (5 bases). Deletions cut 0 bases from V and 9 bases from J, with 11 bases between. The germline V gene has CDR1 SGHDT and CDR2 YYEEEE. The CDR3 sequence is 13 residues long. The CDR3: CASSLGRPGTQYF. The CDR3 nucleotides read TGTGCCAGCAGCTTGGGGCGCCCGGGGACGCAGTATTTT.

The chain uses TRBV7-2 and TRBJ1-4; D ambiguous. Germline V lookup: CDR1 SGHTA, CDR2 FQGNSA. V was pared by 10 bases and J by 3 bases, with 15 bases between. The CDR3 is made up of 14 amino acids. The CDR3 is CATKPKLANEKLFF. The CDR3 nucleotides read TGTGCCACCAAACCCAAGTTAGCTAATGAAAAACTGTTTTTT.

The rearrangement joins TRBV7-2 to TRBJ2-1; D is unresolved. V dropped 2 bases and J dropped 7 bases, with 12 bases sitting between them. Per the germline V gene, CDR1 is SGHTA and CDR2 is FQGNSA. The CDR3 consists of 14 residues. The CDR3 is CASSLMTSANEQFF. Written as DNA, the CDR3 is TGTGCCAGCAGCTTAATGACTTCTGCGAATGAGCAGTTCTTC.

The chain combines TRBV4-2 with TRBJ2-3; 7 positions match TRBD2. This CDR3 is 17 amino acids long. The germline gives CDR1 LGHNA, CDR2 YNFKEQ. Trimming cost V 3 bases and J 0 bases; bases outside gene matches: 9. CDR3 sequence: CASSQNPGAGSTDTQYF. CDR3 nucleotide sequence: TGTGCCAGCAGCCAGAATCCAGGAGCGGGGAGCACAGATACGCAGTATTTT.

The CDR3 protein is CASRRAASNQPQHF. As DNA, the CDR3 is TGTGCCAGCAGACGGGCAGCTAGCAATCAGCCCCAGCATTTT. This chain connects TRBV6-5 to TRBJ1-5; D gene ambiguous. The CDR3 covers 14 residues. V lost 6 bases to trimming and J lost 0 bases, with 9 bases between them. Germline assignment: CDR1 MNHEY and CDR2 SVGAGI.

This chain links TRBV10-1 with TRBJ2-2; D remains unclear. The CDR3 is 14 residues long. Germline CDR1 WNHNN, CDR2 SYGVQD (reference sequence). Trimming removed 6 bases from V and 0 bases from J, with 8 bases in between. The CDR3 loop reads CASRAGANTGELFF. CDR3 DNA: TGCGCCAGCAGGGCTGGTGCGAACACCGGGGAGCTGTTTTTT.

CDR3 in amino acids: CASSRRDSLSTDTQYF. In DNA, the CDR3 is TGCGCCAGCAGCCGAAGGGACAGTCTAAGCACAGATACGCAGTATTTT. The V call is TRBV4-1, the J call TRBJ2-3, with 7 bases matching TRBD1. This CDR3 is built from 16 residues. The V segment lost 4 bases and the J segment 0 bases; nucleotides outside the gene matches: 7. CDR1 MGHRA and CDR2 YSYEKL come from the germline V gene.

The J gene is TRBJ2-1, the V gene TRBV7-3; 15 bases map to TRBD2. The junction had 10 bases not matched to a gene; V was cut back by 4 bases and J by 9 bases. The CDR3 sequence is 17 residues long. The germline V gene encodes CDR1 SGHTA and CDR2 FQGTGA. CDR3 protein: CASSSPGLAGGQSEQFF. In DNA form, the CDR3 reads TGTGCCAGCAGCTCTCCGGGACTAGCGGGAGGCCAGAGTGAGCAGTTCTTC.

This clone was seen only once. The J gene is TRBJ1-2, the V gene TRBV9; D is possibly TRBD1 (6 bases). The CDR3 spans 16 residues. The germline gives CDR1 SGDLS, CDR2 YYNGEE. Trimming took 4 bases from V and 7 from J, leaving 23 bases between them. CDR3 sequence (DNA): TGTGCCAGCAGCTTCACCCCGGGAGGGGGTAGAATTGGCTACACCTTC. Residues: CASSFTPGGGRIGYTF.

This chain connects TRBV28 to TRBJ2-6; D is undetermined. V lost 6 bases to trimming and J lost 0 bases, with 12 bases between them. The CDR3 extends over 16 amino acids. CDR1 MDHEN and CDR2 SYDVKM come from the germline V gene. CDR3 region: CASRQWPISGANVLTF. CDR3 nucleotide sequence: TGTGCCAGCAGACAGTGGCCCATCTCTGGGGCCAACGTCCTGACTTTC.

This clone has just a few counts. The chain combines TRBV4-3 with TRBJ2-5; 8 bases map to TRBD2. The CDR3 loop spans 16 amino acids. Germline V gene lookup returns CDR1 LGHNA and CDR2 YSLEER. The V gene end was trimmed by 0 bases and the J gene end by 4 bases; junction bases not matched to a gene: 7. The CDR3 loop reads CASSQDRTGGGETQYF. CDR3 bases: TGCGCCAGCAGCCAAGATAGAACGGGAGGGGGAGAGACCCAGTACTTC.

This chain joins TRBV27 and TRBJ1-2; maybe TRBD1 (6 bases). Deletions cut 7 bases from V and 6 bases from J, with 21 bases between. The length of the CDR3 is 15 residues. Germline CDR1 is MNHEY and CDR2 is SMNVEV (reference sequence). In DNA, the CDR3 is TGTGCCAGCACCAAAATCGGACAGCCCGGGGATGGCTACACCTTC. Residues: CASTKIGQPGDGYTF.

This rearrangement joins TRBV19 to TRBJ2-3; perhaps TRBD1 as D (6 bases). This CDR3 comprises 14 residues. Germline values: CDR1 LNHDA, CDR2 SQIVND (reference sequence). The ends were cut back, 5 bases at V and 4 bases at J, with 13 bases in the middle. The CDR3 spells CASSPGQPADTQYF. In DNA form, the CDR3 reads TGTGCCAGTAGTCCAGGACAGCCGGCAGATACGCAGTATTTT.

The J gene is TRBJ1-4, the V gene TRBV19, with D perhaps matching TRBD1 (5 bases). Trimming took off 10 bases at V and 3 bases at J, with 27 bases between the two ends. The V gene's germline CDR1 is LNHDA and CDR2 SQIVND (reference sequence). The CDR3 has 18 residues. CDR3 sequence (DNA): TGTGCCACGAGGGAGTTTGGTTCCAGGACGGGGGCTAATGAAAAACTGTTTTTT. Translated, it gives CATREFGSRTGANEKLFF.

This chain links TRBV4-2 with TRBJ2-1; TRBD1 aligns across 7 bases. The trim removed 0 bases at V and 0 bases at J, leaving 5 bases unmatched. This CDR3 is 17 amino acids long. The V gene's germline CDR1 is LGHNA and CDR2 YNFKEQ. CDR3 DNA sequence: TGTGCCAGCAGCCAAGATGGCGACAGGGTCTCCTACAATGAGCAGTTCTTC. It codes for CASSQDGDRVSYNEQFF.

CDR3 bases: TGTGCCAGCAGCTTGCACTGGGGTACTGGAGCTGAAGCTTTCTTT. It is translated as CASSLHWGTGAEAFF. V and J are TRBV5-8 and TRBJ1-1, with D uncertain. From germline, CDR1 is SGHTS and CDR2 YDEGEE. The CDR3 length is 15 residues. The germline V and J ends were trimmed by 1 base and 6 bases, with 16 bases remaining between them.

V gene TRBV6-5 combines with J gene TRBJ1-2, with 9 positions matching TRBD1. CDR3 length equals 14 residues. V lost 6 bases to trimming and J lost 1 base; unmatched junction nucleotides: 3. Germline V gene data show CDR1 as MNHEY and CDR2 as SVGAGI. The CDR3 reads CASSLGQGNYGYTF. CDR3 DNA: TGTGCCAGCAGCCTGGGACAGGGTAACTATGGCTACACCTTC.

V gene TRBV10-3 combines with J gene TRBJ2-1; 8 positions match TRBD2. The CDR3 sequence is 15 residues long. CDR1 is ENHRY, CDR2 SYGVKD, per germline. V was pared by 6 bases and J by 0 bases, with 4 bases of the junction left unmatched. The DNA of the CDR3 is TGTGCCATCAGCCCCGGGACTAGCTCCTACAATGAGCAGTTCTTC. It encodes CAISPGTSSYNEQFF.

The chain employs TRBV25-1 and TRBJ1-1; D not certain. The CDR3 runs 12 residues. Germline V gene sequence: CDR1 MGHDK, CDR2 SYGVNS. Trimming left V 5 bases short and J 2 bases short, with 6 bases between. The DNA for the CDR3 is TGTGCCAGCAGTCGGGGTAACACTGAAGCTTTCTTT. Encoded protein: CASSRGNTEAFF.